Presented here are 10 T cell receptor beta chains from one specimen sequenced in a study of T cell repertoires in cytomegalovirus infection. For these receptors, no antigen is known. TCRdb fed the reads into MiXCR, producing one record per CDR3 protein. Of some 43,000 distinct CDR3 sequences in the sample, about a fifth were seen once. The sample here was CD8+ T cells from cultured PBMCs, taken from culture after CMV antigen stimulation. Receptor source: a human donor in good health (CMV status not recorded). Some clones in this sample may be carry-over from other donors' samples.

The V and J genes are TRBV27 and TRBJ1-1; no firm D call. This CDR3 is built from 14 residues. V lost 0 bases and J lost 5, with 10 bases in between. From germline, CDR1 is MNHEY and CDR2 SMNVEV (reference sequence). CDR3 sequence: CASSLSGRETEAFF. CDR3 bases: TGTGCCAGCAGTTTATCAGGGCGTGAGACTGAAGCTTTCTTT.

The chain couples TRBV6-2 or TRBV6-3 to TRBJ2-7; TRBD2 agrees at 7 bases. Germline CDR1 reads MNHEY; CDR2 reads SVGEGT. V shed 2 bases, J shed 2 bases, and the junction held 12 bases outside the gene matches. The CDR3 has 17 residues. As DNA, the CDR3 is TGTGCCAGCAGTTACGGAGGGGCTAGCGGAATTACCTACGAGCAGTACTTC. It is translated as CASSYGGASGITYEQYF.

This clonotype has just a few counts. CDR3: CASSPGLAGDNEQFF. CDR3 bases: TGTGCCAGCAGCCCGGGACTAGCGGGAGACAATGAGCAGTTCTTC. The genes are TRBV7-8 and TRBJ2-1, with 14 bases matching TRBD2. The length of the CDR3 is 15 residues. With V trimmed by 5 bases and J by 5 bases, 2 bases remained unmatched. The germline CDR1 and CDR2 sequences are SGHVS and FQNEAQ.

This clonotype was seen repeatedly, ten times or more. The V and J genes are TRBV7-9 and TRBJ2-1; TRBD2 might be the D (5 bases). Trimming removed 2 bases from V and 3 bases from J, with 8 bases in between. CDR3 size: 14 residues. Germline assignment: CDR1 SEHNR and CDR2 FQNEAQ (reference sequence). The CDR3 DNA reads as TGTGCCAGCAGCTTAAGTGGGAGCTACAATGAGCAGTTCTTC. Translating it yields CASSLSGSYNEQFF.

The CDR3 spells CASSSLWGRDEQYF. Here the CDR3 DNA reads TGTGCCAGCAGCTCCCTCTGGGGGCGGGACGAGCAGTACTTC. This chain joins TRBV7-6 and TRBJ2-7, with a tentative D call TRBD1 (6 bases). Germline values: CDR1 SGHVS, CDR2 FNYEAQ. Deletions cut 4 bases from V and 5 bases from J, with 15 bases between. CDR3 length equals 14 residues. The whole variable domain, remainder taken from reference TRBV7-6 and TRBJ2-7, is GAGVSQSPRYKVTKRGQDVALRCDPISGHVSLYWYRQALGQGPEFLTYFNYEAQQDKSGLPNDRFSAERPEGSISTLTIQRTEQRDSAMYRCASSSLWGRDEQYFGPGTRLTVT.

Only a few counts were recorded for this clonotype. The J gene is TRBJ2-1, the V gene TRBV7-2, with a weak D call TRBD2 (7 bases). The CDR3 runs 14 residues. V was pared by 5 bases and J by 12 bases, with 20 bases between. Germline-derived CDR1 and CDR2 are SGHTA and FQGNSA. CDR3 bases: TGTGCCAGCAGCCCTAGGGGGGGCGGGGGCGGGCAGTTCTTC. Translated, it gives CASSPRGGGGGQFF. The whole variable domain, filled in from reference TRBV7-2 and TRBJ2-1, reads GAGVSQSPSNKVTEKGKDVELRCDPISGHTALYWYRQSLGQGLEFLIYFQGNSAPDKSGLPSDRFSAERTGGSVSTLTIQRTQQEDSAVYLCASSPRGGGGGQFFGPGTRLTVL.

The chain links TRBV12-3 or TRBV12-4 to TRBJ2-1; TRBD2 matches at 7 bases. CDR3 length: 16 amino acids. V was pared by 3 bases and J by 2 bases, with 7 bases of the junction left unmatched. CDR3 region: CASSLGGGETYNEQFF. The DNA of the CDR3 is TGTGCCAGCAGTTTGGGCGGGGGAGAGACCTACAATGAGCAGTTCTTC.

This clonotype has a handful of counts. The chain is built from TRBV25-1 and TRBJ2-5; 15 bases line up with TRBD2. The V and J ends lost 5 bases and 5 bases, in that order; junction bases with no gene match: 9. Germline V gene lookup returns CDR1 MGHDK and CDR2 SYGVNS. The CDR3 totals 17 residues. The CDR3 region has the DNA TGTGCCAGCAGTTTACGGACTAGCGGGGGGGTGTGGGAGACCCAGTACTTC. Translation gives CASSLRTSGGVWETQYF.

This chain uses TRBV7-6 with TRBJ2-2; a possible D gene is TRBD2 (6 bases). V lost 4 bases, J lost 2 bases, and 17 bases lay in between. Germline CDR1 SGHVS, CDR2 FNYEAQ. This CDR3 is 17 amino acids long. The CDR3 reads CASSSKPLGGNTGELFF. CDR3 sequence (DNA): TGTGCCAGCAGCTCCAAACCTCTGGGGGGAAACACCGGGGAGCTGTTTTTT. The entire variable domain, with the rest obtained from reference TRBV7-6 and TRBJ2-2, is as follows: GAGVSQSPRYKVTKRGQDVALRCDPISGHVSLYWYRQALGQGPEFLTYFNYEAQQDKSGLPNDRFSAERPEGSISTLTIQRTEQRDSAMYRCASSSKPLGGNTGELFFGEGSRLTVL.

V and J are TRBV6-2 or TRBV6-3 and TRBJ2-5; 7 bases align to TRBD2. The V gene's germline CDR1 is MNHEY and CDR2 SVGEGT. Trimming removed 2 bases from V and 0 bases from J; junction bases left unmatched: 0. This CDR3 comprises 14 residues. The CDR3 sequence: CASSYGGDQETQYF. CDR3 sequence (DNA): TGTGCCAGCAGTTACGGGGGGGACCAAGAGACCCAGTACTTC.